The 13 T cell receptor beta chains below come from one sample, sequenced in a study of OX40 agonist ivuxolimab in advanced cancers. Produced via immunoSEQ multiplex PCR; TCRdb's table is partial and in-frame only. The table lists 20,000 to 25,000 clones, more than 65% of them singletons. The sample was CD4+ or CD8+ T cells sorted from blood, taken in a trial of the OX40 agonist ivuxolimab. The receptor set was obtained from an adult with an advanced solid tumor such as melanoma, head and neck, liver or kidney cancer.

V gene TRBV11-3 combines with J gene TRBJ2-4, with TRBD2 matching 9 bases. The CDR3 is made up of 17 amino acids. Trimming took 5 bases from V and 4 from J; bases not matched to a gene: 12. In germline, CDR1 is SGHNT, CDR2 YENEEA. CDR3 amino acids: CASSSSSGLAGKNIQYF. As DNA, the CDR3 is TGTGCCAGCAGCAGTTCGTCGGGGCTAGCGGGGAAAAACATTCAGTACTTC.

The genes are TRBV19 and TRBJ1-2; the D gene is possibly TRBD1 (6 bases). The CDR3 consists of 15 residues. V lost 6 bases and J 0 bases, leaving 14 bases between the germline ends. Germline CDR1 reads LNHDA; CDR2 reads SQIVND (reference sequence). CDR3 DNA sequence: TGTGCCAGTAGAGTCTCAGGGGCGTCTAACTATGGCTACACCTTC. Its protein product is CASRVSGASNYGYTF.

This sequence joins TRBV2 and TRBJ1-1; TRBD1 aligns across 8 bases. J gave up 11 bases and V 5 bases, and 4 bases lay outside the gene matches. Germline assignment: CDR1 SNHLY and CDR2 FYNNEI. The CDR3 runs to 11 residues. The CDR3 sequence: CASSLDRAAFF. The CDR3 region has the DNA TGTGCCAGCAGTTTGGACAGGGCCGCTTTCTTT.

This chain uses TRBV29-1 with TRBJ2-3, with D perhaps matching TRBD2 (6 bases). With 4 bases removed from V and 6 bases from J, the gap between germline ends came to 14 bases. The CDR3 totals 13 residues. Germline values: CDR1 SQVTM, CDR2 ANQGSEA. CDR3 residues: CSVGGVGSDTQYF. For the CDR3, the DNA is TGCAGCGTTGGGGGGGTTGGCAGCGATACGCAGTATTTT.

The V call is TRBV6-5, the J call TRBJ2-1; 7 nucleotides align to TRBD2. With 7 bases clipped from V and 6 bases from J, the junction kept 6 bases outside the gene matches. The CDR3 contains 13 residues. In germline, CDR1 is MNHEY, CDR2 SVGAGI. CDR3 nucleotides: TGTGCCAGCATTCCATCGGGGGGCAATGAGCAGTTCTTC. Protein product: CASIPSGGNEQFF.

The chain carries TRBV2 and TRBJ2-7; D might be TRBD1 (6 bases). Trimming removed 9 bases from V and 2 bases from J, with 8 bases in between. The CDR3 contains 11 residues. Germline loops: CDR1 SNHLY, CDR2 FYNNEI. In nucleotides, the CDR3 is TGTGCCAGTAGGGACACCTACGAGCAGTACTTC. It is translated as CASRDTYEQYF.

The CDR3 spells CASSGQRSDTQYF. CDR3 DNA: TGTGCCAGCAGTGGTCAGAGGTCAGATACGCAGTATTTT. The gene calls are TRBV6-1 and TRBJ2-3; D gene uncertain. CDR1 is MNHNS, CDR2 SASEGT, per germline. Trimming left V 4 bases short and J 4 bases short, with 9 bases between. The CDR3 extends over 13 amino acids.

The V and J genes are TRBV5-1 and TRBJ1-5; possibly TRBD1 for D (5 bases). This CDR3 spans 14 amino acids. V was clipped by 4 bases and J by 5 bases, with 13 bases between them. Germline CDR1 and CDR2: SGHRS and YFSETQ. CDR3 in DNA: TGCGCCAGCAGCCCCTCTGGGGCCGATCAGCCCCAGCATTTT. It codes for CASSPSGADQPQHF.

The chain uses TRBV7-9 and TRBJ2-7, with D possibly matching TRBD1 (6 bases). The CDR3 loop spans 14 amino acids. Germline-derived CDR1 and CDR2 are SEHNR and FQNEAQ (reference sequence). V was cut by 2 bases and J by 6 bases, with 14 bases left in between. The CDR3 coding sequence is TGTGCCAGCAGCTTACCTTTACAGGGTGCCGAGCAGTACTTC. Translated: CASSLPLQGAEQYF.

The genes are TRBV29-1 and TRBJ1-1; D remains unclear. The germline V and J ends were trimmed by 5 bases and 1 base, with 8 bases remaining between them. CDR1 SQVTM and CDR2 ANQGSEA come from the germline V gene. This CDR3 contains 12 residues. Here the CDR3 DNA reads TGCAGCGTTCTAGAGGGGAACACTGAAGCTTTCTTT. It translates to CSVLEGNTEAFF.

The chain uses TRBV18 and TRBJ2-2; the D call may be TRBD1 or TRBD2 (5 bases each). The germline V and J ends were trimmed by 0 bases and 8 bases, with 19 bases remaining between them. Germline CDR1 and CDR2: KGHSH and LQKENI. The CDR3 is made up of 17 amino acids. CDR3 DNA sequence: TGTGCCAGCTCACCACCGGTAGGGACCGTCGGCTCGGGGGAGCTGTTTTTT. Protein: CASSPPVGTVGSGELFF.

The chain carries TRBV6-5 and TRBJ1-1, with 9 bases fitting TRBD1. V trimming: 0 bases; J trimming: 14 bases; junction bases outside the gene matches: 4. The CDR3 extends over 12 amino acids. Germline CDR1 and CDR2: MNHEY and SVGAGI. The CDR3 DNA sequence: TGTGCCAGCAGTTACTCCGGGACAGGGTTGTTCTTT. Translation gives CASSYSGTGLFF.

CDR3 residues: CATSNVGEQYF. The CDR3 coding sequence is TGTGCCACCAGCAATGTGGGCGAGCAGTACTTC. The chain has TRBV15 and TRBJ2-7, with D uncertain. Trimming stripped 4 bases from V and 6 bases from J, with 7 bases between. The CDR3 contains 11 residues. Germline V gene sequence: CDR1 LNHNV, CDR2 YYDKDF (reference sequence).